The 27 T cell receptor beta chains presented below share a single source sample, sequenced in a study of vaccination and CD4 T cells after COVID-19. Treatment here: 10-day PBMC culture with coronavirus spike peptide pools or control peptides (ViraFEST assay). The antigens these receptors bind are not known. Sequenced with the Oncomine TCR Beta short-read assay was DNA taken from cultured CD4+ T cells. MiXCR was run by TCRdb on the PCR reads, yielding one entry per CDR3 protein. The data contain around 12,000 distinct CDR3 sequences, around a third of them singletons. Input material: cultured CD4+ T cells from blood. The receptors were sampled from a human donor with COVID-19.

This clonotype was found a few times. The chain recombines TRBV20-1 with TRBJ1-5, with 9 positions matching TRBD1. The CDR3 runs to 15 residues. V lost 0 bases to trimming and J lost 6 bases; unmatched junction nucleotides: 6. Per the germline V gene, CDR1 is DFQATT and CDR2 is SNEGSKA (reference sequence). The DNA for the CDR3 is TGCAGTGCTAGAGACCCCAGGACAGGGGCTCAGCCCCAGCATTTT. It yields the protein CSARDPRTGAQPQHF.

This clonotype was detected a few times. The chain links TRBV20-1 to TRBJ1-1; D uncertain. The length of the CDR3 is 13 residues. CDR1 and CDR2 from the germline V gene are DFQATT and SNEGSKA (reference sequence). Trimming removed 4 bases at V and 7 bases at J, with 16 bases between. The CDR3 nucleotides read TGCAGTGCTATTCGGGTGGCTAACGGTGAAGCTTTCTTT. Amino acids: CSAIRVANGEAFF.

This clonotype is a singleton in its sample. V usage is TRBV19 and J usage is TRBJ2-1, with D perhaps assigned TRBD1 or TRBD2 (5 bases each). V lost 3 bases and J lost 5, with 8 bases in between. The CDR3 extends over 13 amino acids. CDR1 LNHDA and CDR2 SQIVND come from the germline V gene (reference sequence). The CDR3, as DNA: TGTGCCAGTAGTATCGGGACGAACAATGAGCAGTTCTTC. Encoded protein: CASSIGTNNEQFF.

The rearrangement links TRBV12-3 or TRBV12-4 to TRBJ2-3; 12 nucleotides match TRBD2. V shed 4 bases and J 6 bases; nucleotides not matched to a gene: 5. The CDR3 length is 15 residues. CDR3 DNA: TGTGCCAGCAGTTCTAGGACTAGCGGGGAGGATACGCAGTATTTT. The encoded protein is CASSSRTSGEDTQYF.

A few counts support this clonotype. For the CDR3, the DNA is TGTGCCAGCAGCACCCAGCAGTATACCCAAGTAGGCACAGATACGCAGTATTTT. Protein: CASSTQQYTQVGTDTQYF. The V gene is TRBV7-2, the J gene TRBJ2-3; D not resolved. This CDR3 is 18 amino acids long. Trimming removed 5 bases from V and 1 base from J, with 22 bases in between. From germline, CDR1 is SGHTA and CDR2 FQGNSA.

This clonotype has a handful of counts. V and J are TRBV15 and TRBJ2-7; no reliable D call. The length of the CDR3 is 14 residues. V lost 1 base and J lost 0, with 7 bases in between. The V gene's germline CDR1 is LNHNV and CDR2 YYDKDF (reference sequence). CDR3 protein: CATSRGQVSYEQYF. Written as DNA, the CDR3 is TGTGCCACCAGCAGAGGGCAGGTCTCCTACGAGCAGTACTTC.

This clonotype was counted a few times. The rearrangement links TRBV20-1 to TRBJ2-3; weak D call: TRBD2 (6 bases). Germline V lookup: CDR1 DFQATT, CDR2 SNEGSKA (reference sequence). CDR3 length: 15 amino acids. V was clipped by 0 bases and J by 6 bases, with 16 bases between them. As DNA, the CDR3 is TGCAGTGCTAGAGACGGACTACCGAGTAAGGATACGCAGTATTTT. This sequence encodes CSARDGLPSKDTQYF.

This clonotype was seen a handful of times. V and J are TRBV2 and TRBJ1-5, with TRBD1 identical over 9 bases. The germline V gene has CDR1 SNHLY and CDR2 FYNNEI. CDR3 length: 14 amino acids. V dropped 6 bases and J dropped 7; count of bases not matched to a gene: 7. This CDR3 reads CASRKGTGPQPQHF. CDR3 in DNA: TGTGCCAGCAGGAAAGGGACAGGGCCACAGCCCCAGCATTTT. The variable domain in full, completed from reference TRBV2 and TRBJ1-5, reads EPEVTQTPSHQVTQMGQEVILRCVPISNHLYFYWYRQILGQKVEFLVSFYNNEISEKSEIFDDQFSVERPDGSNFTLKIRSTKLEDSAMYFCASRKGTGPQPQHFGDGTRLSIL.

This clonotype occurred a few times. The chain has TRBV7-2 and TRBJ1-1; D not certain. The CDR3 extends over 11 amino acids. Germline V gives CDR1 SGHTA, CDR2 FQGNSA. V was shortened by 5 bases and J by 5 bases, with 6 bases between the two germline ends. The CDR3 region has the DNA TGTGCCAGCAGCCGTGAGACTGAAGCTTTCTTT. It specifies CASSRETEAFF.

The rearrangement joins TRBV7-2 to TRBJ1-1; 7 bases are shared with TRBD1. The J segment lost 4 bases and the V segment lost 2 bases, leaving 13 bases of the junction unmatched. Germline V gene data show CDR1 as SGHTA and CDR2 as FQGNSA. The CDR3 sequence is 17 residues long. The CDR3 bases are TGTGCCAGCAGCTTACCTCCCGGGGGCAGGGGGGGCACTGAAGCTTTCTTT. It specifies CASSLPPGGRGGTEAFF.

The genes are TRBV2 and TRBJ1-2; D is unclear. CDR1 is SNHLY, CDR2 FYNNEI, per germline. This CDR3 is built from 11 residues. With 4 bases removed from V and 5 bases from J, the gap between germline ends came to 5 bases. CDR3 nucleotide sequence: TGTGCCAGCAGTGTTATTTATGGCTACACCTTC. Residues: CASSVIYGYTF.

About this clonotype: At one end, the junction sequence differs from germline, possibly due to a read error. This rearrangement joins TRBV14 to TRBJ2-2; D unresolved. This CDR3 region has 16 residues. Germline V gives CDR1 SGHDN, CDR2 FVKESK. CDR3 coding DNA: TGTGCCAGCAGCCAAGGCCAGCGTCGGAACGCCGGGGAGCTGTTTTTT. Encoded protein: CASSQGQRRNAGELFF.

This chain connects TRBV7-2 to TRBJ1-1; D is perhaps TRBD1 (6 bases). The CDR3 is 13 residues long. V was clipped by 1 base and J by 5 bases, with 8 bases between them. Per germline, CDR1 SGHTA and CDR2 FQGNSA. This chain's CDR3 is CASSLEGGTEAFF. The CDR3 region has the DNA TGTGCCAGCAGCTTAGAAGGGGGTACTGAAGCTTTCTTT.

Only a few counts were recorded for this clonotype. Here the CDR3 reads CSAKNVPGGSSPLHF. CDR3 nucleotide sequence: TGCAGTGCTAAAAACGTCCCAGGGGGATCTTCACCCCTCCACTTT. The rearrangement links TRBV20-1 to TRBJ1-6; TRBD1 matches at 7 bases. V lost 4 bases to trimming and J lost 9 bases; unmatched junction nucleotides: 12. Germline values: CDR1 DFQATT, CDR2 SNEGSKA (reference sequence). CDR3 length: 15 residues.

The V call is TRBV20-1, the J call TRBJ2-7; either TRBD1 or TRBD2 may supply D (5 bases each). CDR3 size: 13 residues. Trimming removed 5 bases at V and 4 bases at J, with 15 bases between. Germline V lookup: CDR1 DFQATT, CDR2 SNEGSKA (reference sequence). The CDR3 spells CSASPGTEYEQYF. The CDR3 nucleotides are TGCAGTGCTTCACCCGGGACGGAGTACGAGCAGTACTTC.

This clonotype was seen only a few times. This rearrangement joins TRBV2 to TRBJ1-1; the D gene is possibly TRBD1 (5 bases). This CDR3 spans 14 amino acids. The V gene's germline CDR1 is SNHLY and CDR2 FYNNEI. The ends were cut back, 8 bases at V and 5 bases at J, with 18 bases in the middle. The CDR3 DNA reads as TGTGCCAGCGGGGCGACGACCGTTGGGACTGAAGCTTTCTTT. It codes for CASGATTVGTEAFF.

In regard to this clonotype: One junction end does not reproduce the germline sequence, and a read error may be involved. The chain joins TRBV3-1 to TRBJ1-1, with D unresolved. The CDR3 is 15 residues long. CDR1 and CDR2 (germline): LGHDT, YNNKEL (reference sequence). CDR3 loop: CASSQGSGLNTEAFF. Written as DNA, the CDR3 is TGTGCCAGCAGCCAAGGGTCCGGGTTGAATACTGAAGCTTTCTTT.

Written as DNA, the CDR3 is TGTGCCAGCAGCGCCTTGGCGGGGGGGACTCCAGATACGCAGTATTTT. The encoded protein is CASSALAGGTPDTQYF. This sequence joins TRBV7-3 and TRBJ2-3, with 9 bases lining up with TRBD2. Germline V gives CDR1 SGHTA, CDR2 FQGTGA. CDR3 length: 16 amino acids. V shed 5 bases and J 4 bases; nucleotides not matched to a gene: 10.

This clonotype rates as medium-sized. The chain has TRBV7-2 and TRBJ1-2, with no clear D. Deletions cut 5 bases from V and 5 bases from J, with 9 bases between. The CDR3 sequence is 12 residues long. Germline CDR1 and CDR2: SGHTA and FQGNSA. Written as DNA, the CDR3 is TGTGCCAGCAGCATGACGGGTTATGGCTACACCTTC. It is translated as CASSMTGYGYTF.

The CDR3 nucleotides are TGTGCCAGCTCACGGGGGGGGAACACTGAAGCTTTCTTT. Its translation: CASSRGGNTEAFF. V gene TRBV12-3 or TRBV12-4 combines with J gene TRBJ1-1, with D possibly being TRBD1 (5 bases). V was cut by 8 bases and J by 1 base, with 11 bases left in between. The CDR3 extends over 13 amino acids.

This clonotype has just a few counts. The rearrangement links TRBV7-8 to TRBJ2-5; D may be TRBD1 or TRBD2 (5 bases each). Germline CDR1 SGHVS, CDR2 FQNEAQ. V lost 3 bases to trimming and J lost 7 bases, with 15 bases between them. The CDR3 consists of 14 residues. CDR3 in amino acids: CASSFGRGPVTQYF. The DNA of the CDR3 is TGTGCCAGCAGCTTCGGTCGGGGACCGGTGACCCAGTACTTC.

The chain recombines TRBV6-1 with TRBJ2-3; D gene unclear. Looked up from germline, CDR1 is MNHNS and CDR2 is SASEGT. The CDR3 consists of 12 residues. V was trimmed by 3 bases and J by 4 bases, leaving 5 bases between them. The CDR3 nucleotides are TGTGCCAGCAGTGATCGCGCAGATACGCAGTATTTT. Its translation is CASSDRADTQYF.

This clonotype has just a few counts. This chain connects TRBV19 to TRBJ2-3, with 8 nucleotides matching TRBD2. The V segment lost 4 bases and the J segment 4 bases; nucleotides outside the gene matches: 10. CDR1 is LNHDA and CDR2 is SQIVND in the germline V gene (reference sequence). The CDR3 contains 16 residues. The CDR3 nucleotides read TGTGCCAGTAGTACCCTCGGAGCGGGGGCCCCAGATACGCAGTATTTT. Amino acids: CASSTLGAGAPDTQYF. The whole variable domain, filled in from reference TRBV19 and TRBJ2-3, reads DGGITQSPKYLFRKEGQNVTLSCEQNLNHDAMYWYRQDPGQGLRLIYYSQIVNDFQKGDIAEGYSVSREKKESFPLTVTSAQKNPTAFYLCASSTLGAGAPDTQYFGPGTRLTVL.

This rearrangement joins TRBV19 to TRBJ1-2; D might be TRBD1 (6 bases). V was pared by 8 bases and J by 2 bases, with 9 bases between. The germline V gene has CDR1 LNHDA and CDR2 SQIVND (reference sequence). This CDR3 contains 12 residues. The CDR3 nucleotides are TGTGCCAGTGTCGACAGGAACTATGGCTACACCTTC. Its translation: CASVDRNYGYTF.

CDR3 residues: CASSTRTGTGTDTQYF. The CDR3 DNA reads as TGTGCCAGCAGCACAAGGACAGGGACGGGCACAGATACGCAGTATTTT. The chain has TRBV11-3 and TRBJ2-3; 8 bases match TRBD1. Germline-derived CDR1 and CDR2 are SGHNT and YENEEA. The CDR3 length is 16 residues. With 5 bases clipped from V and 1 base from J, the junction kept 8 bases outside the gene matches.

A few counts support this clonotype. In nucleotides, the CDR3 is TGTGCCACCAGCAGAGTCCTAAATGGGCAGCCCCAGCATTTT. Residues: CATSRVLNGQPQHF. The gene calls are TRBV15 and TRBJ1-5; D not certain. Trimming cost V 1 base and J 7 bases, with 11 bases left between them. This CDR3 has 14 residues. Germline V gives CDR1 LNHNV, CDR2 YYDKDF (reference sequence).

The chain recombines TRBV6-1 with TRBJ1-1; unclear D gene. The germline V gene has CDR1 MNHNS and CDR2 SASEGT. The V end was cut by 8 bases, the J end by 5 bases, with 15 bases between. This CDR3 region has 13 residues. Here the CDR3 reads CASERTEGTEAFF. In DNA, the CDR3 is TGTGCCAGCGAGAGGACCGAGGGAACTGAAGCTTTCTTT.